Following are 22 T cell receptor beta chains from one sample sequenced in a study of blood T cells in healthy people across ages. With a J-beta primer mix and a sample-barcoded 5' primer, a second PCR ran about 7 to 12 cycles. TCRdb processed the 5' RACE reads anew with MiXCR; each CDR3 protein has one entry. The sample has more than 1,000,000 distinct CDR3 sequences, under 30% seen once. This sample also belongs to another study, concerning T cells of mothers and their children.

Input material: blood. The source of these receptors is a girl aged 2 to 10 in good health.

This clonotype was seen more than once but under ten times. The chain combines TRBV7-9 with TRBJ2-7; TRBD2 is a possible D gene (6 bases). V was trimmed by 4 bases and J by 2 bases, leaving 21 bases between them. CDR3 length: 17 residues. From germline, CDR1 is SEHNR and CDR2 FQNEAQ (reference sequence). CDR3 region: CASSWRGDGTGAYEQYF. The CDR3 coding sequence is TGTGCCAGCAGCTGGAGGGGAGACGGGACTGGGGCCTACGAGCAGTACTTC.

This clonotype was seen more than once but under ten times. The genes are TRBV20-1 and TRBJ2-7, with 7 bases fitting TRBD1. V shed 4 bases, J shed 3 bases, and the junction held 6 bases outside the gene matches. The CDR3 has 13 amino acids. Germline V gene sequence: CDR1 DFQATT, CDR2 SNEGSKA (reference sequence). Written as DNA, the CDR3 is TGCAGTGCTAACGAGGGGGCGGGCTACGAGCAGTACTTC. It is translated as CSANEGAGYEQYF.

The rearrangement uses TRBV28 and TRBJ2-3, with TRBD2 as a possible D gene (5 bases). Germline V gives CDR1 MDHEN, CDR2 SYDVKM. Trimming left V 11 bases short and J 6 bases short, with 15 bases between. This CDR3 spans 12 amino acids. The chain's CDR3 is CACRKADDTQYF. The CDR3 bases are TGTGCCTGTAGAAAAGCGGACGATACGCAGTATTTT.

This rearrangement joins TRBV29-1 to TRBJ2-3; D is undetermined. This CDR3 is built from 14 residues. The V and J ends lost 3 bases and 4 bases respectively, with 14 bases between them. Germline loops: CDR1 SQVTM, CDR2 ANQGSEA. The CDR3 protein is CSVDSSTPADTQYF. The CDR3 DNA follows: TGCAGCGTTGATAGTAGTACTCCCGCAGATACGCAGTATTTT.

The chain joins TRBV21-1 to TRBJ2-4; TRBD1, the table's D call, was not compared with the DNA. TRBV21-1 is a pseudogene segment. This CDR3 comprises 15 residues. Written as DNA, the CDR3 is TGTGCCAGCTTGATGGACAGATTAGCCAAAAACATTCAGTACTTC. Translating it yields CASLMDRLAKNIQYF.

This clonotype was detected a few times. The chain carries TRBV7-9 and TRBJ2-1; D possibly corresponds to TRBD1 (5 bases). The J call may be faulty, since TRBJ2-5 better matches the DNA end. Germline-derived CDR1 and CDR2 are SEHNR and FQNEAQ (reference sequence). The CDR3 contains 13 residues. Written as DNA, the CDR3 is TGTGCCAGCAGACCAGGGTCTTCGGAGACCCAGTACTTC. Its translation: CASRPGSSETQYF.

The rearrangement joins TRBV3-1 to TRBJ2-7, with D possibly being TRBD1 (5 bases). The germline V gene encodes CDR1 LGHDT and CDR2 YNNKEL (reference sequence). V lost 1 base to trimming and J lost 3 bases, with 13 bases between them. This CDR3 region has 15 residues. DNA of the CDR3: TGTGCCAGCAGCCAAGTTCAGGGTACCCTCTACGAGCAGTACTTC. Protein sequence: CASSQVQGTLYEQYF.

This clonotype was found a few times. V usage is TRBV21-1 and J usage is TRBJ2-3. TRBV21-1 is a listed pseudogene. This CDR3 has 15 amino acids. The CDR3 spells CASSKVGMITDTQYF. The CDR3 DNA is TGTGCCAGCAGCAAAGTAGGGATGATCACAGATACGCAGTATTTT.

The chain combines TRBV18 with TRBJ1-1, with D perhaps matching TRBD1 (6 bases). Trimming left V 3 bases short and J 6 bases short, with 11 bases between. The length of the CDR3 is 13 residues. Germline lookup yields CDR1 KGHSH and CDR2 LQKENI. CDR3 protein: CASSPRQVPEAFF. CDR3 nucleotide sequence: TGTGCCAGCTCACCTCGACAGGTTCCTGAAGCTTTCTTT.

This clonotype was seen a few times. The CDR3 nucleotides read TGCGCCAGCAGCCTCACAGGGGCAATCGAGCAGTACTTC. Translating gives CASSLTGAIEQYF. This chain uses TRBV5-1 with TRBJ2-5, with 7 bases identical to TRBD1. The DNA end is more similar to TRBJ2-7, so the J call may be wrong. Germline lookup yields CDR1 SGHRS and CDR2 YFSETQ. This CDR3 has 13 amino acids.

There are a few counts of this clonotype. The J gene is TRBJ1-3, the V gene TRBV20-1; D not certain. The CDR3 covers 12 residues. Germline V gene lookup returns CDR1 DFQATT and CDR2 SNEGSKA (reference sequence). The V end lost 5 bases, the J end lost 3 bases, and 8 bases lay between the germline ends. CDR3 amino acids: CSAPQDGNTIYF. CDR3 DNA sequence: TGCAGTGCTCCCCAGGATGGAAACACCATATATTTT.

The rearrangement joins TRBV7-9 to TRBJ2-7; tentatively, D is TRBD2 (6 bases). This CDR3 comprises 16 residues. The V end was cut by 4 bases, the J end by 2 bases, with 18 bases between. CDR1 is SEHNR and CDR2 is FQNEAQ in the germline V gene (reference sequence). CDR3 sequence: CASSSTEGGETYEQYF. CDR3 sequence (DNA): TGTGCCAGCAGCTCAACGGAGGGAGGTGAGACCTACGAGCAGTACTTC. Using reference TRBV7-9 and TRBJ2-7 for the parts outside the CDR3, the full variable domain is DTGVSQNPRHKITKRGQNVTFRCDPISEHNRLYWYRQTLGQGPEFLTYFQNEAQLEKSRLLSDRFSAERPKGSFSTLEIQRTEQGDSAMYLCASSSTEGGETYEQYFGPGTRLTVT.

This clonotype came up once. This sequence joins TRBV12-3 or TRBV12-4 and TRBJ1-1; possibly TRBD1 for D (5 bases). Deletions cut 5 bases from V and 5 bases from J, with 9 bases between. CDR3 length equals 12 residues. CDR3 sequence (DNA): TGTGCCAGCAGTAACGCAGGGACTGAAGCTTTCTTT. Translation gives CASSNAGTEAFF.

The chain joins TRBV7-2 to TRBJ1-2; 12 bases match TRBD1. CDR1 and CDR2 (germline): SGHTA, FQGNSA. V gave up 5 bases and J gave up 5 bases; unmatched junction bases: 6. The CDR3 has 15 amino acids. The CDR3 reads CASSAGTGGAYGYTF. CDR3 nucleotide sequence: TGTGCCAGCAGCGCAGGGACAGGGGGCGCGTATGGCTACACCTTC.

In this sample, this clonotype turned up a few times. One junction end disagrees with the germline gene, perhaps due to a read error. This chain uses TRBV2 with TRBJ2-5, with D perhaps assigned TRBD1 or TRBD2 (5 bases each). This CDR3 comprises 12 residues. Germline V lookup: CDR1 SNHLY, CDR2 FYNNEI. The CDR3 DNA reads TGTGCCAGCGAGGGGCGAAACTACGAGCAGTGCTTC. Translated: CASEGRNYEQCF.

V usage is TRBV7-2 and J usage is TRBJ2-3; 9 positions agree with TRBD2. Germline CDR1 is SGHTA and CDR2 is FQGNSA. This CDR3 has 17 residues. V shed 4 bases and J 2 bases; nucleotides not matched to a gene: 10. This CDR3 is CASSSPTSGYLTDTQYF. The CDR3 nucleotides are TGTGCCAGCAGCTCCCCGACTAGCGGTTACCTCACAGATACGCAGTATTTT.

This clonotype was observed a few times. V usage is TRBV7-3 and J usage is TRBJ2-6, with D tentatively TRBD1 or TRBD2 (6 bases each). V was pared by 2 bases and J by 0 bases, with 20 bases between. The CDR3 sequence is 20 residues long. Germline CDR1 reads SGHTA; CDR2 reads FQGTGA. The CDR3 DNA sequence: TGTGCCAGCAGCTTATGGGTCGGGGGCAGAGCCCTCTCTGGGGCCAACGTCCTGACTTTC. This codes for CASSLWVGGRALSGANVLTF. Full variable domain (outside the CDR3, taken from reference TRBV7-3 and TRBJ2-6): GAGVSQTPSNKVTEKGKYVELRCDPISGHTALYWYRQSLGQGPEFLIYFQGTGAADDSGLPNDRFFAVRPEGSVSTLKIQRTERGDSAVYLCASSLWVGGRALSGANVLTFGAGSRLTVL.

This chain joins TRBV2 and TRBJ1-6, with 10 bases identical to TRBD1. This CDR3 comprises 16 residues. Per the germline V gene, CDR1 is SNHLY and CDR2 is FYNNEI. The ends lost 8 bases at V and 8 bases at J; junction bases unmatched: 12. This CDR3 reads CASVLDRGRGDSPLHF. The CDR3 bases are TGTGCCAGCGTACTTGACAGGGGGCGCGGGGATTCACCCCTCCACTTT.

The gene calls are TRBV20-1 and TRBJ2-7; tentatively, D is TRBD1 (6 bases). Per germline, CDR1 DFQATT and CDR2 SNEGSKA (reference sequence). V was clipped by 6 bases and J by 0 bases, with 12 bases between them. This CDR3 is built from 13 residues. CDR3 in DNA: TGCAGTGCCATGGCGGACAGCTCCTACGAGCAGTACTTC. Amino acid sequence: CSAMADSSYEQYF.

This chain links TRBV12-3 or TRBV12-4 with TRBJ2-5; D is unclear. The V end was cut by 3 bases, the J end by 5 bases, with 10 bases between. The CDR3 runs to 13 residues. Written as DNA, the CDR3 is TGTGCCAGCAGTTTCGCCGAAGTGGAGACCCAGTACTTC. Translating gives CASSFAEVETQYF.

V and J are TRBV7-2 and TRBJ2-1; 9 bases fit TRBD2. Germline CDR1 is SGHTA and CDR2 is FQGNSA. The V segment lost 0 bases and the J segment 7 bases; nucleotides outside the gene matches: 10. There are 17 residues in the CDR3. This CDR3 is CASSLALVSGGWNEQFF. In nucleotides, the CDR3 is TGTGCCAGCAGCTTAGCCCTAGTTAGCGGGGGATGGAATGAGCAGTTCTTC.

The V and J genes are TRBV29-1 and TRBJ2-1; D remains unclear. This CDR3 spans 12 amino acids. Germline V gene data show CDR1 as SQVTM and CDR2 as ANQGSEA. Trimming stripped 4 bases from V and 11 bases from J, with 15 bases between. The CDR3 protein is CSVGTVTDKQFF. Here the CDR3 DNA reads TGCAGCGTTGGAACGGTGACGGATAAGCAGTTCTTC.